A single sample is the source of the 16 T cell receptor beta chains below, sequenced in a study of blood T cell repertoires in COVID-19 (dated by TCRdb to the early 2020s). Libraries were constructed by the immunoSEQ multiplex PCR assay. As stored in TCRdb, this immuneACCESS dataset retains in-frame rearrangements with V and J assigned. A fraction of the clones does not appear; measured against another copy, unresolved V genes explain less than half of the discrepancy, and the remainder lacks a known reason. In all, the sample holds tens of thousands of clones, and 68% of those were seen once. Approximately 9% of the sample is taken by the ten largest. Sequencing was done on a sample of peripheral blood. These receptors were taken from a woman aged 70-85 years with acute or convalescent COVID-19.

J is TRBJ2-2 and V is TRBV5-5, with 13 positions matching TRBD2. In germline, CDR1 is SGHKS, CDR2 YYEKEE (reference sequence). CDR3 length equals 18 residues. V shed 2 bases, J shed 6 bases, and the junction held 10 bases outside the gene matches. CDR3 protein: CASSFGTSGAYEAGELFF. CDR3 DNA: TGTGCCAGCAGCTTTGGGACTAGCGGGGCCTACGAGGCCGGGGAGCTGTTTTTT.

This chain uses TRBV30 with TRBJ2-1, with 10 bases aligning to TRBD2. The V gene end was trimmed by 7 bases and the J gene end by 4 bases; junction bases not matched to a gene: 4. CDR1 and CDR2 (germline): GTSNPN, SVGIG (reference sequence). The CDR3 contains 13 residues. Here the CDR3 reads CASQGLAYNEQFF. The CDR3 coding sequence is TGTGCCTCCCAGGGACTAGCGTACAATGAGCAGTTCTTC.

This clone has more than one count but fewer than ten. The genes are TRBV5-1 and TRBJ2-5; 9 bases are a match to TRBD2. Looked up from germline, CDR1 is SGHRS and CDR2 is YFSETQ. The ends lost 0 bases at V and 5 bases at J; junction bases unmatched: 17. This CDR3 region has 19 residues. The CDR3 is CASSLAGLSGSAFRETQYF. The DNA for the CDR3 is TGCGCCAGCAGCTTGGCCGGGCTTAGCGGGAGTGCCTTCCGGGAGACCCAGTACTTC.

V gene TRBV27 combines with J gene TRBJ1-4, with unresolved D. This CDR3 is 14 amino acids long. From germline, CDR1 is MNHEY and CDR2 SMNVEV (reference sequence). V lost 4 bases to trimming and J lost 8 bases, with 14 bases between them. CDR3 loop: CASSSRGIGEKLFF. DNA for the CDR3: TGTGCCAGCAGTTCCCGCGGTATTGGAGAAAAACTGTTTTTT.

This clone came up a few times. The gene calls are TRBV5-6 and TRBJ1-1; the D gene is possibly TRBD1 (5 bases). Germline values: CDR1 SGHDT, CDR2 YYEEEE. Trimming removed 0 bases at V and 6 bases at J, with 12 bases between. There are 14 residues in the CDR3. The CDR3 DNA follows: TGTGCCAGCAGCTTGGGACAGTCCAGGTCTGAAGCTTTCTTT. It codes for CASSLGQSRSEAFF.

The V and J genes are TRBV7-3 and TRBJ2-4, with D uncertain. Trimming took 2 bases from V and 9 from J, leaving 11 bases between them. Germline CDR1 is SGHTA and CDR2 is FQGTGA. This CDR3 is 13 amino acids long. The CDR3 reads CASSLEAGFIQYF. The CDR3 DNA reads TGTGCCAGCAGCTTAGAGGCCGGGTTCATTCAGTACTTC.

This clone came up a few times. The CDR3 spells CASSQGQGIETQYF. CDR3 DNA sequence: TGTGCCAGCAGCCAAGGACAGGGAATAGAGACCCAGTACTTC. The V and J genes are TRBV3-1 (or the pseudogene TRBV3-2) and TRBJ2-5; 7 positions agree with TRBD1. CDR3 size: 14 residues. Unmatched junction bases numbered 3, after V lost 1 base and J lost 4 bases. Germline V gene lookup returns CDR1 LGHDT and CDR2 YNNKEL (reference sequence).

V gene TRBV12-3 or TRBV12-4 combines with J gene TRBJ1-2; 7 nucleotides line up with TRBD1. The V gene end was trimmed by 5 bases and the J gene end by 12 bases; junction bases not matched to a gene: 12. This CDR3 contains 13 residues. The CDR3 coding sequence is TGTGCCAGCAGTCCCTCACAGACAGGGAGGAACACCTTC. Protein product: CASSPSQTGRNTF.

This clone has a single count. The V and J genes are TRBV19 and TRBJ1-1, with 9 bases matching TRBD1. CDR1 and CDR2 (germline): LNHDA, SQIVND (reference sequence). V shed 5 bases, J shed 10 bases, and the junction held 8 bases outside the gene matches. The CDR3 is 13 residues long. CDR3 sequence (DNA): TGTGCCAGTAGTGTCCGACAGGGGGTATCAGCTTTCTTT. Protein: CASSVRQGVSAFF.

The DNA of the CDR3 is TGCAGCGTTGATATGGCAGGGCAGATCTATGGCTACACCTTC. It translates to CSVDMAGQIYGYTF. V gene TRBV29-1 combines with J gene TRBJ1-2, with D perhaps matching TRBD1 (5 bases). Per the germline V gene, CDR1 is SQVTM and CDR2 is ANQGSEA. Trimming left V 3 bases short and J 4 bases short, with 15 bases between. There are 14 residues in the CDR3.

The DNA of the CDR3 is TGTGCCAGCAGGCCCAGTTTAACGGGTCAGCCCCAGCATTTT. It codes for CASRPSLTGQPQHF. The chain recombines TRBV28 with TRBJ1-5; D gene unclear. V was clipped by 6 bases and J by 6 bases, with 15 bases between them. The CDR3 extends over 14 amino acids. In germline, CDR1 is MDHEN, CDR2 SYDVKM.

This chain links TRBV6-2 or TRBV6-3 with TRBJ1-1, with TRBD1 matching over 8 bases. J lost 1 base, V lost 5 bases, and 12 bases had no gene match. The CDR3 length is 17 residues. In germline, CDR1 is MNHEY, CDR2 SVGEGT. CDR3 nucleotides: TGTGCCAGCAGTGGAGCCCTTACCGGGACAGGGAACACTGAAGCTTTCTTT. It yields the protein CASSGALTGTGNTEAFF.

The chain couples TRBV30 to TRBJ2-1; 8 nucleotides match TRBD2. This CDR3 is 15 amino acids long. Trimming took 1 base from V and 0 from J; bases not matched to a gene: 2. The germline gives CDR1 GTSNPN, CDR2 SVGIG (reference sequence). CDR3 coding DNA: TGTGCCTGGAGTGGCGGGAGGAGCTCCTACAATGAGCAGTTCTTC. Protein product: CAWSGGRSSYNEQFF.

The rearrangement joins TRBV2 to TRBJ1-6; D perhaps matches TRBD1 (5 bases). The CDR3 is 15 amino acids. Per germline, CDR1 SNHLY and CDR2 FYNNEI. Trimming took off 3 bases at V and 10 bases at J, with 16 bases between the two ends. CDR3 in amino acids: CASSEGQGGRSPLHF. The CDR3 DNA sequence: TGTGCCAGCAGTGAGGGTCAGGGAGGAAGGTCACCCCTCCACTTT.

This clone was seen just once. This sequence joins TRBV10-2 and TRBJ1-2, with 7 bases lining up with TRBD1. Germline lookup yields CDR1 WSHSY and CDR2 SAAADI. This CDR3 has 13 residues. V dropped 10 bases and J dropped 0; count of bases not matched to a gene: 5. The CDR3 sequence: CATSQGSNYGYTF. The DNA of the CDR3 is TGCGCCACCTCACAGGGGTCTAACTATGGCTACACCTTC.

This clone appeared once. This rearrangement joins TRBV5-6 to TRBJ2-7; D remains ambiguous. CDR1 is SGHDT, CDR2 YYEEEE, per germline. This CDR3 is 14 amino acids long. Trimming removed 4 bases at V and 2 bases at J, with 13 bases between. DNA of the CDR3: TGTGCCAGCAGCCTAGGAGCCCATACCTACGAGCAGTACTTC. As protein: CASSLGAHTYEQYF. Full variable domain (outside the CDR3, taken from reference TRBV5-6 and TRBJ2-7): DAGVTQSPTHLIKTRGQQVTLRCSPKSGHDTVSWYQQALGQGPQFIFQYYEEEERQRGNFPDRFSGHQFPNYSSELNVNALLLGDSALYLCASSLGAHTYEQYFGPGTRLTVT.